This T cell receptor beta chain was identified in a study of neoadjuvant anti-PD-1 for oral cavity cancer. Study information: Non-progressing patients received a fourth nivolumab dose near day 43, then surgery on days 50-56. The study's findings and limits: After neoadjuvant nivolumab, PBMC T cell clonality was significantly higher in non-responders than responders. Each response group had just a few patients in TCR analyses.

Patients had HPV-negative, locally advanced oral cavity squamous cell carcinoma. Assay: immunoSEQ multiplex PCR; the TCRdb copy retains only in-frame clones and omits some. Among about 14,000 clones listed, less than 75% were seen once. Trimming at V came to 5 bases and at J to 4 bases, leaving 6 bases not matched to a gene. CDR1 is MNHNS, CDR2 SASEGT, per germline. This CDR3 region has 15 residues. A word on this clone: No antigen is known for it.

The sample consisted of PBMCs, taken before nivolumab (anti-PD-1) treatment. The sequence derives from a person between 35 and 79 years old with oral cavity squamous cell carcinoma. This chain uses TRBV6-1 with TRBJ2-7, with 12 bases fitting TRBD2. CDR3 protein: CASSPTSGRTYEQYF. The CDR3 DNA is TGTGCCAGCAGTCCGACTAGCGGGAGAACGTACGAGCAGTACTTC.